This T cell receptor (beta chain) was recovered during a study of blood T cells in healthy people across ages. A second roughly 7 to 12 cycle PCR used barcoded and J-beta primers. Using its own MiXCR run on the 5' RACE reads, TCRdb lists one record per CDR3 protein. The repertoire holds some 900,000 distinct CDR3 sequences, 40% to 60% seen once, with roughly an eighth in the top ten. The CDR3 is made up of 16 amino acids. With V trimmed by 5 bases and J by 5 bases, 12 bases remained unmatched. Per germline, CDR1 SEHNR and CDR2 FQNEAQ (reference sequence). In its sample, this clonotype was seen a few times.

The chain combines TRBV7-9 with TRBJ2-1; 7 bases align to TRBD1. Specimen: blood. The clonotype comes from a man aged 30 to 39 in good health. The CDR3 DNA sequence: TGTGCCAGCAGCGTTCTCCGGACAGGCCCAAACAATGAGCAGTTCTTC. This sequence encodes CASSVLRTGPNNEQFF.